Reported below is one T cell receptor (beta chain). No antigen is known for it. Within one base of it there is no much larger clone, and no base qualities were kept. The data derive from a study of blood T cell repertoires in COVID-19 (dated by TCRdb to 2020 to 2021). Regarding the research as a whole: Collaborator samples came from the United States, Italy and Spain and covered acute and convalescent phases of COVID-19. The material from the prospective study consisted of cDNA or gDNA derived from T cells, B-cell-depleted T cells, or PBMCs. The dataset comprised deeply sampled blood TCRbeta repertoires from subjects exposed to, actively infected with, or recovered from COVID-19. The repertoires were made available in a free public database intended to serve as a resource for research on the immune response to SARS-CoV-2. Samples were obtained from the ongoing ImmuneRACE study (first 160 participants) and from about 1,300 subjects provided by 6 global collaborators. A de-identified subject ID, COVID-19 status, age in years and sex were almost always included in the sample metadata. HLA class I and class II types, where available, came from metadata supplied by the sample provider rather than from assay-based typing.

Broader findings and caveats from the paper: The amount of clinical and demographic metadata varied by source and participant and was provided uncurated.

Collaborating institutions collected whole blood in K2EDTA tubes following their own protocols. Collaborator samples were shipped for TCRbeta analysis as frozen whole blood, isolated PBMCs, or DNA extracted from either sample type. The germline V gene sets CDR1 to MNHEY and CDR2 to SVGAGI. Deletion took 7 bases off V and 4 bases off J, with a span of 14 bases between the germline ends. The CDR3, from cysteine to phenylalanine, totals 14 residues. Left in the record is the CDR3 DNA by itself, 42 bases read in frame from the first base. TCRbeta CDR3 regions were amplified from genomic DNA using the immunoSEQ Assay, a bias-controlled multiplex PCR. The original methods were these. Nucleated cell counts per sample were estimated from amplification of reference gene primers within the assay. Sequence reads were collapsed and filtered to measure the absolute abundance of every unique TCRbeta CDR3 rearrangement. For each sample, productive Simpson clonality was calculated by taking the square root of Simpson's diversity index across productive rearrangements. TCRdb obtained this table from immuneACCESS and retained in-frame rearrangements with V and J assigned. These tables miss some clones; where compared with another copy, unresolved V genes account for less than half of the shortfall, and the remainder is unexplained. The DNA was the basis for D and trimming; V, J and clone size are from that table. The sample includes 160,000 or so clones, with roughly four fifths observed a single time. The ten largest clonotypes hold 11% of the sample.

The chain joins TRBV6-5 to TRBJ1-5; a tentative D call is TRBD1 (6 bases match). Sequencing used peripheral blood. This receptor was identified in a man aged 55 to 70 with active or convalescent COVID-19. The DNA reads TGTGCCAGCACCGTAGGGGGTGATAATCAGCCCCAGCATTTT. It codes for CASTVGGDNQPQHF.